The 9 T cell receptor beta chains presented below share a single source sample, sequenced in a study of identical twins. Using its own MiXCR run on the 5' RACE reads, TCRdb lists one record per CDR3 protein. The repertoire includes about 530,000 distinct CDR3 sequences, approximately 20% of them detected once, and approximately 0.52% sits in the top ten. The same sample was also used in a study of yellow fever vaccine responses in identical twins.

Sequenced input: CD4+ T cells sorted from blood. The receptors derive from a woman between 18 and 29 years old in good health.

The chain uses TRBV7-9 and TRBJ2-4; D possibly corresponds to TRBD1 (6 bases). Germline V gene lookup returns CDR1 SEHNR and CDR2 FQNEAQ (reference sequence). With 0 bases removed from V and 5 bases from J, the gap between germline ends came to 8 bases. The CDR3 length is 14 residues. The chain's CDR3 is CASSLARTENIQYF. CDR3 nucleotides: TGTGCCAGCAGCTTAGCTAGGACAGAAAACATTCAGTACTTC.

This clonotype was seen many times. The V gene is TRBV7-9, the J gene TRBJ1-3, with D possibly TRBD1 on 6 matching bases. The CDR3 consists of 14 residues. V was trimmed by 5 bases and J by 1 base, leaving 9 bases between them. CDR1 and CDR2 (germline): SEHNR, FQNEAQ (reference sequence). The CDR3 nucleotides are TGTGCCAGCAGCCCTACAGGGTCTGGAAACACCATATATTTT. It yields the protein CASSPTGSGNTIYF.

This clonotype has only a few counts. The rearrangement uses TRBV5-8 and TRBJ2-3; 9 nucleotides agree with TRBD1. Germline CDR1 SGHTS, CDR2 YDEGEE. J gave up 3 bases and V 4 bases, and 6 bases lay outside the gene matches. The CDR3 has 15 amino acids. CDR3 in amino acids: CASSPGTGWTDTQYF. DNA for the CDR3: TGTGCCAGCAGCCCCGGGACAGGGTGGACAGATACGCAGTATTTT.

DNA of the CDR3: TGTGCCAGCAGACGCGGACTAGCGGTTGAGCAGTTCTTC. Translation: CASRRGLAVEQFF. The chain is built from TRBV12-3 or TRBV12-4 and TRBJ2-1; TRBD2 aligns across 10 bases. J was trimmed by 9 bases and V by 6 bases; bases with no gene match: 5. The CDR3 sequence is 13 residues long.

In its sample, this clonotype was seen a few times. The chain uses TRBV29-1 and TRBJ2-3, with D perhaps given as TRBD1 or TRBD2 (5 bases each). This CDR3 comprises 12 residues. Deletions cut 3 bases from V and 10 bases from J, with 14 bases between. Germline assignment: CDR1 SQVTM and CDR2 ANQGSEA. The CDR3 here is CSVEDGGVAQYF. The CDR3 DNA reads TGCAGCGTTGAGGATGGGGGAGTGGCGCAGTATTTT.

This clonotype came up a few times. V and J are TRBV4-1 and TRBJ2-1; 11 bases agree with TRBD2. Trimming cost V 2 bases and J 7 bases; bases outside gene matches: 4. CDR1 is MGHRA and CDR2 is YSYEKL in the germline V gene. CDR3 length: 15 amino acids. Here the CDR3 DNA reads TGCGCCAGCAGCCAACTAGCGGGAGGAGTGAATGAGCAGTTCTTC. It encodes CASSQLAGGVNEQFF.

The genes are TRBV5-6 and TRBJ1-1; no clear D. The CDR3 is made up of 15 amino acids. V lost 2 bases and J 1 base, leaving 12 bases between the germline ends. From germline, CDR1 is SGHDT and CDR2 YYEEEE. CDR3 sequence: CASSFNGRWNTEAFF. The CDR3 DNA sequence: TGTGCCAGCAGCTTTAACGGGCGGTGGAACACTGAAGCTTTCTTT.

This clonotype was observed a handful of times. The chain combines TRBV6-1 with TRBJ2-7; 7 nucleotides match TRBD2. Germline loops: CDR1 MNHNS, CDR2 SASEGT. The CDR3 covers 15 residues. The junction had 8 bases not matched to a gene; V was cut back by 6 bases and J by 0 bases. This CDR3 reads CASSPTSASSYEQYF. CDR3 sequence (DNA): TGTGCCAGCAGCCCAACTAGCGCCAGCTCCTACGAGCAGTACTTC.

The chain employs TRBV4-2 and TRBJ2-3; TRBD2 matches at 8 bases. The germline CDR1 and CDR2 sequences are LGHNA and YNFKEQ. The CDR3 extends over 16 amino acids. Losses at the gene ends were 0 bases for V and 2 bases for J; bases not matched to a gene: 4. DNA for the CDR3: TGTGCCAGCAGCCAAGAGGGCGGGAGGCCCACAGATACGCAGTATTTT. It yields the protein CASSQEGGRPTDTQYF.